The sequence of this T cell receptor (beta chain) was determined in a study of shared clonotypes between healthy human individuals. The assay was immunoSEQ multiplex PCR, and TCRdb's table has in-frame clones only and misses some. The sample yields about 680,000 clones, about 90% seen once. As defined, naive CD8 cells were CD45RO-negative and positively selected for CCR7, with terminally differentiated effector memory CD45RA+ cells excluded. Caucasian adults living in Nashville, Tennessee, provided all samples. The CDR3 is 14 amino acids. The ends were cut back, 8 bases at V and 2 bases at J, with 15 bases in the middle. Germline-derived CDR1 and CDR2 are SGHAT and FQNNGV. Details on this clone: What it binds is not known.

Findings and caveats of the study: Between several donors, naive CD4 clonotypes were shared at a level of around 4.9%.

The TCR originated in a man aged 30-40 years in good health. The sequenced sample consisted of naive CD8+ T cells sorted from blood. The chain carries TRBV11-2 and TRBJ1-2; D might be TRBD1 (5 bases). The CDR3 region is CASYGEGRNYGYTF. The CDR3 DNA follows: TGTGCCAGCTACGGGGAGGGACGGAACTATGGCTACACCTTC.